The 12 T cell receptor beta chains listed next were all sequenced from one sample in a study of blood T cell repertoires in COVID-19. Produced via immunoSEQ multiplex PCR; TCRdb's table is partial and in-frame only. This table has about 120,000 clones, about 85% appearing once. Source material: peripheral blood. The receptors here all came from a woman in her sixties with COVID-19, enrolled during active disease.

The chain uses TRBV29-1 and TRBJ2-5, with D maybe TRBD1 (6 bases). Trimming removed 4 bases at V and 4 bases at J, with 19 bases between. This CDR3 has 15 residues. Per germline, CDR1 SQVTM and CDR2 ANQGSEA. CDR3 residues: CSVVRGNTGPETQYF. The CDR3 DNA is TGCAGCGTTGTAAGGGGTAATACAGGGCCAGAGACCCAGTACTTC.

The chain links TRBV6-2 or TRBV6-3 to TRBJ2-1, with a weak D call TRBD2 (5 bases). CDR3 length: 13 amino acids. Germline V lookup: CDR1 MNHEY, CDR2 SVGEGT. The V and J ends lost 5 bases and 5 bases respectively, with 10 bases between them. The CDR3 region is CASSRGLDNEQFF. DNA of the CDR3: TGTGCCAGCAGTAGAGGGTTGGACAATGAGCAGTTCTTC.

Points on this clone: One junction end disagrees with the germline gene, perhaps due to a read error. The rearrangement links TRBV6-2 or TRBV6-3 to TRBJ2-7, with 9 nucleotides matching TRBD1. This CDR3 region has 15 residues. In germline, CDR1 is MNHEY, CDR2 SVGEGT. CDR3 protein: CASSRPGTGSSEQYF. CDR3 nucleotides: TGTGCCAGCAGTCGACCCGGGACAGGGTCCTCCGAGCAGTACTTC.

The chain links TRBV27 to TRBJ1-2; weak D call: TRBD1 (6 bases). CDR1 is MNHEY, CDR2 SMNVEV, per germline (reference sequence). This CDR3 is built from 17 residues. Trimming stripped 3 bases from V and 1 base from J, with 18 bases between. In nucleotides, the CDR3 is TGTGCCAGCAGTTTGTTAGGTTCTCAGGGGATTAACTATGGCTACACCTTC. Translation gives CASSLLGSQGINYGYTF.

The chain uses TRBV6-1 and TRBJ2-5, with D hard to call. Germline CDR1 reads MNHNS; CDR2 reads SASEGT. V was pared by 1 base and J by 5 bases, with 14 bases between. The CDR3 has 15 residues. Here the CDR3 reads CASSEGPGPGETQYF. CDR3 coding DNA: TGTGCCAGCAGTGAAGGTCCAGGCCCTGGGGAGACCCAGTACTTC.

The CDR3: CATIPGQVALVAYEQYF. The CDR3 coding sequence is TGTGCCACCATTCCGGGACAGGTAGCATTGGTAGCCTACGAGCAGTACTTC. The rearrangement uses TRBV24-1 and TRBJ2-7; 8 nucleotides line up with TRBD1. V trimming: 8 bases; J trimming: 2 bases; junction bases outside the gene matches: 16. CDR3 size: 17 residues. From germline, CDR1 is KGHDR and CDR2 SFDVKD.

The chain carries TRBV7-2 and TRBJ2-7; TRBD1 might be the D (5 bases). The germline V and J ends were trimmed by 4 bases and 6 bases, with 10 bases remaining between them. This CDR3 has 12 residues. Germline V gives CDR1 SGHTA, CDR2 FQGNSA. The CDR3 region is CASSSDRGEQYF. The CDR3 nucleotides read TGTGCCAGCAGCTCAGATAGGGGCGAGCAGTACTTC.

V usage is TRBV6-5 and J usage is TRBJ1-2; 9 bases map to TRBD1. Germline V lookup: CDR1 MNHEY, CDR2 SVGAGI. V lost 6 bases to trimming and J lost 2 bases; unmatched junction nucleotides: 1. CDR3 size: 13 residues. The CDR3 DNA is TGTGCCAGCAGGGGACAGGGAAACTATGGCTACACCTTC. This gives the protein CASRGQGNYGYTF.

The chain carries TRBV10-3 and TRBJ2-1, with 10 bases fitting TRBD2. The CDR3 is made up of 15 amino acids. Germline V gene data show CDR1 as ENHRY and CDR2 as SYGVKD. The ends lost 10 bases at V and 6 bases at J; junction bases unmatched: 12. The DNA of the CDR3 is TGTGCCACCAATCGTGGTAGCGGGGGGCCCAATGAGCAGTTCTTC. This gives the protein CATNRGSGGPNEQFF.

V and J are TRBV27 and TRBJ2-5; unclear D gene. The CDR3 contains 14 residues. The V gene lost 1 base and the J gene lost 4 bases, with 10 bases spanning the gap. The V gene's germline CDR1 is MNHEY and CDR2 SMNVEV (reference sequence). The CDR3 DNA reads as TGTGCCAGCAGTTTATACCTCTCGGGAGAGACCCAGTACTTC. Translating it yields CASSLYLSGETQYF.

This clone has just a few counts. The chain has TRBV9 and TRBJ2-1, with TRBD2 matching 11 bases. The junction had 5 bases not matched to a gene; V was cut back by 0 bases and J by 3 bases. The CDR3 totals 17 residues. CDR1 is SGDLS, CDR2 YYNGEE, per germline. Here the CDR3 reads CASSVVSSGGVYNEQFF. The CDR3, as DNA: TGTGCCAGCAGCGTAGTGAGTAGCGGGGGGGTCTACAATGAGCAGTTCTTC.

This clone has more than one count but fewer than ten. J is TRBJ1-2 and V is TRBV4-1; D gene unclear. Germline V gene data show CDR1 as MGHRA and CDR2 as YSYEKL. Trimming took off 3 bases at V and 7 bases at J, with 6 bases between the two ends. The CDR3 runs 11 residues. CDR3 in DNA: TGCGCCAGCAGCCACTCGTTTGGCTACACCTTC. As protein: CASSHSFGYTF.